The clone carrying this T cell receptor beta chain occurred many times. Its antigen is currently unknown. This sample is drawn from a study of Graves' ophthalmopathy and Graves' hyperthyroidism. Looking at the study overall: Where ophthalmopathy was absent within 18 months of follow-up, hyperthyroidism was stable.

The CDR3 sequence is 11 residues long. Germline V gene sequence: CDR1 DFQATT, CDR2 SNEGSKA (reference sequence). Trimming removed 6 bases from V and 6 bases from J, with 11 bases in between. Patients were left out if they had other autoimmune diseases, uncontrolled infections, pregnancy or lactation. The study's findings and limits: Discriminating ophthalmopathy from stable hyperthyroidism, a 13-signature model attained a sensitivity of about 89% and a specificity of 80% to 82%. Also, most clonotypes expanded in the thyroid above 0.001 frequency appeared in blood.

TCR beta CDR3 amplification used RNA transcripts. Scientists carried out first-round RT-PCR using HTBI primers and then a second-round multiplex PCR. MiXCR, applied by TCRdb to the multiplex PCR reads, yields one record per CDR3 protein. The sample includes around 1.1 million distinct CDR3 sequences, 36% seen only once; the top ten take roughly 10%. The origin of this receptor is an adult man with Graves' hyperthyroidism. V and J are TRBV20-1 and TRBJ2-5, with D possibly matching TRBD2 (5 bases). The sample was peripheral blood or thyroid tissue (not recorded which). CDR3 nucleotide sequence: TGCAGTGCCGGACTGACTCAGACCCAGTACTTC. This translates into CSAGLTQTQYF.